This T cell receptor beta chain was profiled in a study of T cell clonality in common variable immunodeficiency. Study-wide findings and caveats: CVID subjects showed higher TCRbeta clonality than healthy controls. T cell subpopulation sequencing would be needed to explain CVID clonality. Reportedly, TCR beta sequences from common variable immunodeficiency showed fewer deletions and N-nucleotide insertions.

CVID subjects were around 16 female and 25 to 35 male, aged about 9 to 65. Germline assignment: CDR1 SQVTM and CDR2 ANQGSEA. With V trimmed by 4 bases and J by 5 bases, 7 bases remained unmatched. The CDR3 loop spans 14 amino acids. This clone was found many times. Its matching antigen is unknown. The read terminates 3 residues before the CDR3 end, so the remaining end is supplied by the germline J gene. The data were produced by immunoSEQ multiplex PCR, yet TCRdb's version contains in-frame clones alone and is incomplete. The sample includes around 30,000 clones, none of them occurring once. The V gene is TRBV29-1, the J gene TRBJ1-1, with TRBD1 matching over 10 bases. This clonotype was obtained from a human donor with common variable immunodeficiency. Material for sequencing was peripheral blood mononuclear cells. The CDR3: CSVGGDRGYTEAFF. Incomplete CDR3 DNA: TGCAGCGTTGGGGGGGACAGGGGTTATACTGAA.